The clone carrying this TCR beta chain was seen a few times. The data derive from a study of CD8+ T cells in alopecia areata. Across the whole study: A regimen of oral tofacitinib, 5 to 10 mg twice daily, was given to treated patients.

cDNA reverse transcribed from extracted RNA served as the sequencing template. Sequencing used immunoSEQ multiplex PCR; TCRdb keeps in-frame clones, though not all of them. This table holds 110,000 to 150,000 clones, roughly 53% found once. Between the trimmed V and J ends, which lost 5 bases and 10 bases, there was a span of 12 bases. Germline V CDR1 and CDR2: SGHNT, YENEEA. The CDR3 length is 12 residues. PBMCs were stained for CD3, CD4 and CD8, and CD4+ and CD8+ T cells were sorted. The chain joins TRBV11-3 to TRBJ2-4, with D perhaps TRBD1 or TRBD2 (5 bases each). This receptor was obtained from a human donor with alopecia areata. The sample in question was CD4+ T cells sorted from blood, obtained at week 0. The CDR3 DNA reads as TGTGCCAGCAGCCGGGACGCCCTGATTCAGTACTTC. Amino acids: CASSRDALIQYF.